The clone carrying this T cell receptor beta chain came up many times. The sample originates from a study of T cells in Graves' hyperthyroidism and ophthalmopathy. The length of the CDR3 is 17 residues. In germline, CDR1 is LNHDA, CDR2 SQIVND (reference sequence). V lost 5 bases, J lost 4 bases, and 23 bases lay in between. The investigators amplified TCR beta CDR3 regions from RNA transcripts. The TCR CDR3 first-round RT-PCR relied on the HTBI primer set. MiXCR, applied by TCRdb to the multiplex PCR reads, yields one record per CDR3 protein. The sample has 450,000 to 650,000 distinct CDR3 sequences; roughly 20% are singletons.

The sequenced sample was blood. The source is a man aged 18 to 29 with Graves' hyperthyroidism. The chain employs TRBV19 and TRBJ1-2, with D possibly being TRBD1 (5 bases). The CDR3 DNA is TGTGCCAGTAGTCTCTGGAGGGGCCACGGTAAAGGCTATGGCTACACCTTC. It yields the protein CASSLWRGHGKGYGYTF.